This TCR beta chain was retrieved from a study of T-cell reconstitution after alpha-beta-depleted transplantation in children (TCRdb year 2016). Turning to the overall study: Using TCR repertoire profiling, the study quantitatively followed how T-cell immune reconstitution unfolded in children after TCRalphabeta/CD19-depleted allogeneic hematopoietic cell transplantation.

Receptors were amplified or captured by PCR. Sequencer: Illumina HiSeq 2500. Molecular barcoding was employed in the preparation of TCR libraries, with unique molecular identifiers being used to normalize TCRbeta repertoire quantification. TCRdb trimmed the raw reads at Q25, called clones with MiXCR and kept productive beta chains. All rows with the same CDR3 protein become a single entry with the most common DNA and genes. The sample table holds approximately 350,000 distinct CDR3 sequences, of which roughly 14% were seen once. The top ten clonotypes cover approximately 4.2% of the sample. Note on this clonotype: The antigen it recognizes is unknown. Base qualities are not recorded, but no much larger clone differs from it by a single base.

The CDR3, cysteine through valine, is 16 amino acids long. Only CDR3 DNA is held: 48 bases, read in frame from base 1. Trimming leaves V shorter by 6 bases and J shorter by 4 bases, with the junction holding 13 bases beyond the gene matches. In the germline V gene (reference sequence), CDR1 corresponds to DFQATT and CDR2 to SNEGSKA. The chain was built from TRBV20-1 and TRBJ2-7, and 12 junction bases match TRBD1. The clonotype comes from a human donor who donated a stem cell graft to a child with Fanconi anemia. This sample comprised PBMCs, obtained from the stem cell graft. The CDR3 sequence is CSAQTLGTGGEYEQYV. The DNA is TGCAGTGCGCAGACTTTAGGGACAGGGGGCGAATACGAGCAGTACGTC.